This T cell receptor beta chain is drawn from a study of T cells in Graves' hyperthyroidism and ophthalmopathy. Across the whole study: Prior to any treatment, at the point of initial diagnosis, peripheral blood was collected. Study observations and caveats: The model made its ophthalmopathy prediction, and onset followed a median approximately 6.5 months later.

RNA transcripts gave rise to amplified TCR beta CDR3 regions. In the first-round RT-PCR of the TCR CDR3, the HTBI primer set was used. MiXCR was run by TCRdb on the multiplex PCR reads, yielding one entry per CDR3 protein. The profile shows approximately 400,000 distinct CDR3 sequences, roughly 20% of them singletons. Comment on this clonotype: Its cognate antigen is unknown.

Germline lookup yields CDR1 SGHVS and CDR2 FQNEAQ. This CDR3 is 13 amino acids long. V gave up 5 bases and J gave up 8 bases, with 10 bases separating them. Sequencing used blood. This chain connects TRBV7-8 to TRBJ1-6, with D maybe TRBD1 (6 bases). The TCR sequence derives from a man aged 18-30 years with Graves' ophthalmopathy. The CDR3 DNA sequence: TGTGCCAGCAGCCCGGACAGTTATTCACCCCTCCACTTT. It specifies CASSPDSYSPLHF.